This T cell receptor (beta chain) was identified in a study of lymphopenia after photon versus proton radiotherapy. Study results and limitations: A bigger post-nadir fall in TCR diversity correlated inversely with survival time in deceased patients. After the lymphocyte nadir, photon-treated repertoires showed oligoclonal expansion, especially of CD8+ Temra cells. Relative stability marked proton patients; photon patients lost diversity and naive cells.

Details on this clone: Its specificity is unknown.

The CDR3 contains 11 residues. The V and J ends lost 2 bases and 7 bases respectively, with 5 bases between them. Per the germline V gene, CDR1 is ENHRY and CDR2 is SYGVKD. TCRdb keeps only in-frame clones here, not all; method: immunoSEQ multiplex PCR. The sample records about 27,000 clones, roughly 87% being singletons. The receptor's source is a man aged 50 to 60 with gastric cancer. The source material was peripheral blood, sampled from a patient treated with photon-based radiotherapy. The chain joins TRBV10-3 to TRBJ1-2; D not resolved. CDR3 loop: CAISEGIGYTF. The DNA for the CDR3 is TGTGCCATCAGTGAGGGCATTGGCTACACCTTC.